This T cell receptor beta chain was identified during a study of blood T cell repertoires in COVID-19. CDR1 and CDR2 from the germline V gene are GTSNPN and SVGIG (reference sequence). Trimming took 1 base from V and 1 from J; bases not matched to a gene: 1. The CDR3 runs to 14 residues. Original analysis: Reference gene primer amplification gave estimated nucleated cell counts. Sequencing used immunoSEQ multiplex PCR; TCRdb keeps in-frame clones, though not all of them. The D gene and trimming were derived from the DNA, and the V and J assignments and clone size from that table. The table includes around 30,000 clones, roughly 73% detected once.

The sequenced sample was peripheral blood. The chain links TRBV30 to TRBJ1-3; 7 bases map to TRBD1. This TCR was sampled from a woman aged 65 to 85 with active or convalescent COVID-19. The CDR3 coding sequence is TGTGCCTGGAGTGCAGGGGGATCTGGAAACACCATATATTTT. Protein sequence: CAWSAGGSGNTIYF. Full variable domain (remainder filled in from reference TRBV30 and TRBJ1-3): SQTIHQWPATLVQPVGSPLSLECTVEGTSNPNLYWYRQAAGRGLQLLFYSVGIGQISSEVPQNLSASRPQDRQFILSSKKLLLSDSGFYLCAWSAGGSGNTIYFGEGSWLTVV.